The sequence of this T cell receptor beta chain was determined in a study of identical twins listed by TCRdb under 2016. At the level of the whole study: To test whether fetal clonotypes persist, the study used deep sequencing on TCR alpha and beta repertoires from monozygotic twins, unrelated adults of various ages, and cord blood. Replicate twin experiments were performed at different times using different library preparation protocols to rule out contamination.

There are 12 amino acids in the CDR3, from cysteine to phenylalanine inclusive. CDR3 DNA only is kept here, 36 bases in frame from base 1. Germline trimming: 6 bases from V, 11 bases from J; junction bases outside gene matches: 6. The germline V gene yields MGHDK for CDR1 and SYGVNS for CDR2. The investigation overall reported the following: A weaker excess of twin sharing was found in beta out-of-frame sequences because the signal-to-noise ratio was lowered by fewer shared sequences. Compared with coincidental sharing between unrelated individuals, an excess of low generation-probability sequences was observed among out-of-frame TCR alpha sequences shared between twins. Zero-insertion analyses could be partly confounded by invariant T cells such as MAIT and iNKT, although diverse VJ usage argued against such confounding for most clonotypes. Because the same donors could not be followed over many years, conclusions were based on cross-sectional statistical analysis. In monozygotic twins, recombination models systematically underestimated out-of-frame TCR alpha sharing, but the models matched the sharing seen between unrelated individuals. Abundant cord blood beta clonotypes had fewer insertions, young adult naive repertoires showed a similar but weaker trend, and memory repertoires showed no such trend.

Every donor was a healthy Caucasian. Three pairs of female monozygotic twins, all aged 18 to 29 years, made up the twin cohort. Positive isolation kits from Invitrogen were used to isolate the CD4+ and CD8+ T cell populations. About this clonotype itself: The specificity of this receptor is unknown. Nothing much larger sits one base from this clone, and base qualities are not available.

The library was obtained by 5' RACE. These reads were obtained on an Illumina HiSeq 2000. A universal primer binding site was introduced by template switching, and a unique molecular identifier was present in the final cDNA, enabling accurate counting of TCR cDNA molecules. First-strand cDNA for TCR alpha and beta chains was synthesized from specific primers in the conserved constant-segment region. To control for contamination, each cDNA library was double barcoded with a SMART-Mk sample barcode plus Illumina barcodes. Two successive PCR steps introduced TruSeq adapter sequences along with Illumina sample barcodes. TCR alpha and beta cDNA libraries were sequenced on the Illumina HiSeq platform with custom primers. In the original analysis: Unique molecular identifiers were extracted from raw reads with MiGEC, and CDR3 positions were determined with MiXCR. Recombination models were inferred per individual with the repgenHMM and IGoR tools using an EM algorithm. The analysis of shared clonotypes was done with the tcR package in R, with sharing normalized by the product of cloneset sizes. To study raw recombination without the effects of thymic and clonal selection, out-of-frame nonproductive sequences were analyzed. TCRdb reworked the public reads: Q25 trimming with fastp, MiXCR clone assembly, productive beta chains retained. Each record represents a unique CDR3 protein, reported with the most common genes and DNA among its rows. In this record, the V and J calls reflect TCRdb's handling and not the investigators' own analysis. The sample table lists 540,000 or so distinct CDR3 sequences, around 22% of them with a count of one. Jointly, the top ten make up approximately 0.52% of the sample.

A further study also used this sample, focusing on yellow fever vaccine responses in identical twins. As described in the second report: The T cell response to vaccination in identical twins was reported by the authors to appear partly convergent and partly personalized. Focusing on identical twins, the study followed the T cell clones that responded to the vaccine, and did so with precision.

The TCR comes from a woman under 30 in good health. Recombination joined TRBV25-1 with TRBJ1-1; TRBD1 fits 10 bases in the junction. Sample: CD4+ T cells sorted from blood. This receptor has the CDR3 CASSFGDRGAFF. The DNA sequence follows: TGTGCCAGCAGCTTTGGGGACAGGGGCGCTTTCTTT.